This T cell receptor (beta chain) is from a study of blood T cell repertoires in COVID-19. As handled by the study authors: From reference gene primer amplification, estimates of nucleated cell counts were derived. Method: immunoSEQ multiplex PCR; TCRdb's copy keeps in-frame clones and lacks some. V and J calls plus clone size are reproduced from that table; the DNA served to infer D and trimming. Of 65,000 to 90,000 clones detected, about nine tenths appear once; the ten largest clones hold 7.5% to 9.5%. This clone was recorded once. Sequenced input: peripheral blood. This TCR was sampled from a man in his fifties or sixties with acute or convalescent COVID-19.

The CDR3 region has the DNA TGCAGCGTTGTAGCGGGGGGGACCGGGGAGCTGTTTTTT. Translating gives CSVVAGGTGELFF. This rearrangement joins TRBV29-1 to TRBJ2-2, with 11 bases identical to TRBD2. J was trimmed by 5 bases and V by 4 bases; bases with no gene match: 0. The CDR3 is 13 amino acids. Germline CDR1 is SQVTM and CDR2 is ANQGSEA.